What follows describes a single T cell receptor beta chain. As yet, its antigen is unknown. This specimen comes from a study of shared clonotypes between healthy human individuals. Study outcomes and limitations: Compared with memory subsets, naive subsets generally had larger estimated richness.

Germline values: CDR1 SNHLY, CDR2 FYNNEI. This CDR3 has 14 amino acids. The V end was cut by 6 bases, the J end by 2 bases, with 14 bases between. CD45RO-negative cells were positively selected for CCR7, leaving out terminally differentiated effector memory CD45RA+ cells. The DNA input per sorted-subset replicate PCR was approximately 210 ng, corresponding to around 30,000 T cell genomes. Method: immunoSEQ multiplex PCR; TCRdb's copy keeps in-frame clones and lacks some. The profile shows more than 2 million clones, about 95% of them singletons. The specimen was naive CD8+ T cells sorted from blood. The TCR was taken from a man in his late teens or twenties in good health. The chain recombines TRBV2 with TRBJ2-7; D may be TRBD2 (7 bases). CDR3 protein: CASSLGGGTYEQYF. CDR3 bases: TGTGCCAGCAGCTTGGGAGGGGGTACCTACGAGCAGTACTTC.